The rows below give T cell receptor beta chains drawn from one sample of a study of naive and memory T cell subsets. TCRdb itself ran the UMI-ligation and nested PCR reads through MiXCR, one entry per CDR3 protein. This table holds about 90,000 distinct CDR3 sequences, approximately 11% found once. The source material was naive CD4+ T cells from blood. The source of these receptors is a human donor in good health. The CDR3 runs from the conserved cysteine through the conserved F or W. The D gene is left open where the match is weak. Clone size is stated in some rows and not others, as once, few, many or a class when expanded.

many TRBJ2-7 TRBV18 . CASSPSRETYEQYF TGTGCCAGCTCACCTAGCCGGGAGACCTACGAGCAGTACTTC
. TRBJ2-1 TRBV5-1 . CASSKLRQANSYNEQFF TGCGCCAGCAGCAAACTCCGACAGGCCAATTCCTACAATGAGCAGTTCTTC
many TRBJ2-4 TRBV7-2 . CASSLARAKNIQYF TGTGCCAGCAGCCTTGCCAGGGCCAAAAACATTCAGTACTTC
many TRBJ1-6 TRBV20-1 . CSANIGGRNSPLHF TGCAGTGCTAACATCGGGGGTAGGAATTCACCCCTCCACTTT
few TRBJ2-1 TRBV5-1 TRBD2 CASSSRPGLAGVAYEQFF TGCGCCAGCAGCAGCAGACCGGGACTAGCGGGAGTAGCGTATGAGCAGTTCTTC
. TRBJ2-7 TRBV18 TRBD1 CASSPGTGSGSYEQYF TGTGCCAGCTCACCCGGGACAGGGTCGGGCTCCTACGAGCAGTACTTC
many TRBJ2-5 TRBV7-9 . CASSFVAGGETQYF TGTGCCAGCAGCTTTGTGGCAGGTGGAGAGACCCAGTACTTC
. TRBJ1-2 TRBV20-1 . CSASLSPGGGFFYGYTF TGCAGTGCTAGTCTGAGCCCTGGTGGGGGTTTCTTCTATGGCTACACCTTC
many TRBJ2-6 TRBV6-6 . CASSLTGSGANVLTF TGTGCCAGCAGCTTGACAGGTTCTGGGGCCAACGTCCTGACTTTC
few TRBJ1-2 TRBV19 . CASSTGQPAFRLNYGYTF TGTGCCAGTAGTACCGGACAGCCCGCATTCCGTCTCAACTATGGCTACACCTTC
. TRBJ2-3 TRBV14 . CASSQVSLPLVETTTQYF TGTGCCAGCAGCCAAGTTAGTCTTCCGCTGGTTGAAACCACTACGCAGTATTTT
many TRBJ2-1 TRBV24-1 TRBD2 CATSDRTSGRLNEQFF TGTGCCACCAGTGATCGGACTAGCGGGAGACTCAATGAGCAGTTCTTC
few TRBJ2-5 TRBV4-3 TRBD2 CASSQGLATRETQYF TGCGCCAGCAGCCAAGGACTAGCGACCCGAGAGACCCAGTACTTC
few TRBJ2-1 TRBV7-3 TRBD2 CASSGKLAGPYNEQFF TGTGCCAGCAGCGGAAAACTAGCGGGACCTTACAATGAGCAGTTCTTC
many TRBJ2-7 TRBV20-1 . CSATTQLGEQYF TGCAGTGCTACAACACAACTAGGCGAGCAGTACTTC
few TRBJ1-1 TRBV29-1 . CSVDRMNTEAFF TGCAGCGTTGACCGCATGAACACTGAAGCTTTCTTT
. TRBJ1-5 TRBV20-1 . CSASVQGFQPQHF TGCAGTGCTAGCGTACAGGGTTTTCAGCCCCAGCATTTT
many TRBJ2-1 TRBV6-2/TRBV6-3 TRBD2 CASSYGRGSSYNEQFF TGTGCCAGCAGTTACGGGCGGGGGAGCTCCTACAATGAGCAGTTCTTC
few TRBJ2-1 TRBV20-1 . CSPVRNEQFF TGCAGCCCTGTGCGGAATGAGCAGTTCTTC
few TRBJ2-6 TRBV7-2 TRBD1 CASSFHGDRGSGANVLTF TGTGCCAGCAGCTTCCACGGTGACAGGGGATCTGGGGCCAACGTCCTGACTTTC
few TRBJ1-5 TRBV20-1 . CSARDPSGAQPQHF TGCAGTGCTAGAGATCCGTCAGGGGCTCAGCCCCAGCATTTT
. TRBJ1-5 TRBV7-9 . CASSLVTVRDTASQPQHF TGTGCCAGCAGCTTAGTAACCGTGAGGGACACTGCGAGTCAGCCCCAGCATTTT
. TRBJ1-1 TRBV5-6 . CASSFRVSRSDTEAFF TGTGCCAGCAGCTTTCGGGTATCACGTAGCGACACTGAAGCTTTCTTT
few TRBJ1-6 TRBV7-9 TRBD1 CASSPAGQVNSPLHF TGTGCCAGCAGCCCAGCCGGACAGGTTAATTCACCCCTCCACTTT
many TRBJ1-5 TRBV7-2 TRBD1 CASSLSGGGNQPQHF TGTGCCAGCAGCTTATCAGGGGGCGGCAATCAGCCCCAGCATTTT
many TRBJ2-1 TRBV30 . CAWSEGQHYNEQFF TGTGCCTGGAGTGAAGGGCAGCACTACAATGAGCAGTTCTTC
. TRBJ2-1 TRBV25-1 . CASSDGGRAVNEQFF TGTGCCAGCAGTGATGGGGGGCGGGCGGTCAATGAGCAGTTCTTC
. TRBJ1-1 TRBV18 . CASSPPGTRENTEAFF TGTGCCAGCTCACCTCCCGGGACACGGGAGAACACTGAAGCTTTCTTT
many TRBJ1-6 TRBV20-1 TRBD1 CSARDRMGQGRENSPLHF TGCAGTGCTAGAGATAGAATGGGACAGGGAAGGGAGAATTCACCCCTCCACTTT
many TRBJ2-3 TRBV6-6 TRBD2 CASSYSIRTSGRVSTDTQYF TGTGCCAGCAGTTACTCTATCAGGACTAGCGGGAGGGTTAGCACAGATACGCAGTATTTT
few TRBJ2-3 TRBV29-1 TRBD2 CSTGPAGGTTDTQYF TGCAGCACCGGCCCAGCGGGGGGCACAACAGATACGCAGTATTTT
few TRBJ2-7 TRBV12-3/TRBV12-4 TRBD1 CASRGQGATEQYF TGTGCCAGCAGGGGACAGGGGGCTACCGAGCAGTACTTC
many TRBJ2-7 TRBV20-1 TRBD1 CSARDQGQGASYEQYF TGCAGTGCTAGAGATCAAGGACAGGGGGCCAGCTACGAGCAGTACTTC
few TRBJ2-7 TRBV20-1 . CSARLAGRRSFYEQYF TGCAGTGCTAGACTTGCAGGGCGGAGGTCTTTCTACGAGCAGTACTTC
. TRBJ1-6 TRBV7-9 . CASSGGGYNSPLHF TGTGCCAGCAGCGGAGGGGGTTATAATTCACCCCTCCACTTT
. TRBJ1-2 TRBV3-1 TRBD1 CASSRGDRGPVRYGYTF TGTGCCAGCAGCCGGGGGGACAGGGGCCCAGTGCGCTATGGCTACACCTTC
. TRBJ2-1 TRBV7-2 TRBD2 CASSLGAGVSYNEQFF TGTGCCAGCAGCTTAGGGGCGGGGGTCTCCTACAATGAGCAGTTCTTC
few TRBJ2-3 TRBV14 . CASSAGSTQYF TGTGCCAGCAGCGCGGGGTCTACGCAGTATTTT
few TRBJ2-3 TRBV6-5 TRBD1 CASSYSTGGSTDTQYF TGTGCCAGCAGTTACTCGACAGGGGGTTCTACAGATACGCAGTATTTT
. TRBJ2-7 TRBV12-3/TRBV12-4 . CASSILLGGEQYF TGTGCCAGCAGTATCCTATTAGGGGGCGAGCAGTACTTC